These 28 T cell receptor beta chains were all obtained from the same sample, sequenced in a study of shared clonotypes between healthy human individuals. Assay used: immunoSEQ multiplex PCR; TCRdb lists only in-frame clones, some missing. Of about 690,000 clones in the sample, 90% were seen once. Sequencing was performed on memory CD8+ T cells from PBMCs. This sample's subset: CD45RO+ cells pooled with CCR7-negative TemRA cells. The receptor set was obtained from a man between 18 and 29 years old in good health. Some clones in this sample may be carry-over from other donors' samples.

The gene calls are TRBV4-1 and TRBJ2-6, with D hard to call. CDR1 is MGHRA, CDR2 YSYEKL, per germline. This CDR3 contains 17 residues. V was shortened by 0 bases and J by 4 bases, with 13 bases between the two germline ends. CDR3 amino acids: CASSQDQYRTGANVLTF. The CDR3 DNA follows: TGCGCCAGCAGCCAAGATCAGTACAGAACAGGGGCCAACGTCCTGACTTTC.

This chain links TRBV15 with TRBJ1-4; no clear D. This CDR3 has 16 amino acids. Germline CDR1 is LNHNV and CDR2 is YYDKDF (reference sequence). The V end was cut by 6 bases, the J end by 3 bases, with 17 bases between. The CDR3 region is CATRTRRVSSNEKLFF. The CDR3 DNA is TGTGCCACCAGAACTAGAAGGGTCTCTTCTAATGAAAAACTGTTTTTT.

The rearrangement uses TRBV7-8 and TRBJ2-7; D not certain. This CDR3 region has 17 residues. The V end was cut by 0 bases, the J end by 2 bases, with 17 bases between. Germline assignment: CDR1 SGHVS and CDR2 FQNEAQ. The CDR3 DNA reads TGTGCCAGCAGCTTAGCGAAGACCGGCGGTTGGCCCTACGAGCAGTACTTC. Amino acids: CASSLAKTGGWPYEQYF.

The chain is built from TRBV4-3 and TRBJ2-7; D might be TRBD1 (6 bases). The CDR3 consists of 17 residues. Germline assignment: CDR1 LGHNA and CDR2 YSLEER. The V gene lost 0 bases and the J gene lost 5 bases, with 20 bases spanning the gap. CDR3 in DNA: TGCGCCAGCAGCCAAGATAGATATCAGGGGTTAATCGACGAGCAGTACTTC. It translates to CASSQDRYQGLIDEQYF.

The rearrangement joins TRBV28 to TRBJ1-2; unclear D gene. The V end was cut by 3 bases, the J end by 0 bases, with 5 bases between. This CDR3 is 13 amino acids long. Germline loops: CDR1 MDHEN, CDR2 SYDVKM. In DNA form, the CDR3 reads TGTGCCAGCAGTTTTTCCGCTAACTATGGCTACACCTTC. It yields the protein CASSFSANYGYTF.

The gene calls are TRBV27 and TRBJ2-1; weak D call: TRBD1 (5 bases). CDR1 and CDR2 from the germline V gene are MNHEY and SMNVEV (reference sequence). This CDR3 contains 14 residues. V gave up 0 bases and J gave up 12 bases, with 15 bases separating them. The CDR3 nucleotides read TGTGCCAGCAGTTTATCTACTTTATGGCAGGGGCAGTTCTTC. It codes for CASSLSTLWQGQFF.

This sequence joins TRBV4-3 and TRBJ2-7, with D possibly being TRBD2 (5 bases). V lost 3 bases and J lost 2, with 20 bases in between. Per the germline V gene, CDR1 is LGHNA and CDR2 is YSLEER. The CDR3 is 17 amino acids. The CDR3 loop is CASSQSLRASRPYEQYF. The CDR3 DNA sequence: TGCGCCAGCAGCCAGTCATTACGGGCTAGCCGCCCCTACGAGCAGTACTTC.

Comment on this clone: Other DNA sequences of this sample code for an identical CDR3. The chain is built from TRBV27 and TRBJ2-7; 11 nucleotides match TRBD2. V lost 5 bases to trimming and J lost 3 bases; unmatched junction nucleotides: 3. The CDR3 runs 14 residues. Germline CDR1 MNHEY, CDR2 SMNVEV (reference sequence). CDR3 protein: CASSTLAGGYEQYF. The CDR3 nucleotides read TGTGCCAGCAGTACGCTAGCGGGAGGCTACGAGCAGTACTTC.

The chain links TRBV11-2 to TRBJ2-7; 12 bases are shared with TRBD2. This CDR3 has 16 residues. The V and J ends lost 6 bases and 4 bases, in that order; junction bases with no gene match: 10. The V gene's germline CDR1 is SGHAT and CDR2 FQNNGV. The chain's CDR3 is CASRAPTSGSWYEQYF. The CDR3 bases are TGTGCCAGCAGGGCCCCGACTAGCGGGAGTTGGTACGAGCAGTACTTC.

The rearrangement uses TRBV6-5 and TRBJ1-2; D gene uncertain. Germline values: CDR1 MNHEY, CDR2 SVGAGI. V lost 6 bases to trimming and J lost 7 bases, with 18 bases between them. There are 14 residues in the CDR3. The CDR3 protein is CASSPGVGSAGYTF. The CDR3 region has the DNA TGTGCCAGCAGCCCCGGTGTGGGGTCGGCTGGCTACACCTTC.

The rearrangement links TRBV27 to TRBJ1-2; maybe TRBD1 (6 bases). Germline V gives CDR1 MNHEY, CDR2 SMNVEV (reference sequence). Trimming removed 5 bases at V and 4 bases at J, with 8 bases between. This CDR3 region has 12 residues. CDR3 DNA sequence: TGTGCCAGCAGTCGGACAGCCTATGGCTACACCTTC. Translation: CASSRTAYGYTF.

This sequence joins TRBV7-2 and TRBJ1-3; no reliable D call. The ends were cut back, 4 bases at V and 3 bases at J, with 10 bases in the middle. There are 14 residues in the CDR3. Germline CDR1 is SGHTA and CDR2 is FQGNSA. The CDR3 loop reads CASSSRTGGNTIYF. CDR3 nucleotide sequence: TGTGCCAGCAGCTCCCGGACTGGTGGAAACACCATATATTTT.

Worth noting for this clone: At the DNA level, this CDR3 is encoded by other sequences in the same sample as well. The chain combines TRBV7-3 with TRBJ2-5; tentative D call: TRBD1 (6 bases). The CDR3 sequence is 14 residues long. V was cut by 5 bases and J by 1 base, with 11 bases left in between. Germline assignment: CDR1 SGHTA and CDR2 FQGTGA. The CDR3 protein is CASSPTGTQETQYF. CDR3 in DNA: TGTGCCAGCAGCCCCACAGGGACCCAAGAGACCCAGTACTTC. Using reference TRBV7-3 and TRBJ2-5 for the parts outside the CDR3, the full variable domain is GAGVSQTPSNKVTEKGKYVELRCDPISGHTALYWYRQSLGQGPEFLIYFQGTGAADDSGLPNDRFFAVRPEGSVSTLKIQRTERGDSAVYLCASSPTGTQETQYFGPGTRLLVL.

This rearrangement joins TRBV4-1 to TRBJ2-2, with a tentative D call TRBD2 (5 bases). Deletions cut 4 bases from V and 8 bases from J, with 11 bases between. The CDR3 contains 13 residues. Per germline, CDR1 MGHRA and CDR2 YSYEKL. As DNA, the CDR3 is TGCGCCAGCAGCCGCCGGATAGCGGGGGAGCTGTTTTTT. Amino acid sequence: CASSRRIAGELFF.

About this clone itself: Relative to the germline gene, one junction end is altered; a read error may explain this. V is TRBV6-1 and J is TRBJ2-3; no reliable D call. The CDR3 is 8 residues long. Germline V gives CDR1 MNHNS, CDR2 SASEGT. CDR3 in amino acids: CASSVSGF. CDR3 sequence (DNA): TGTGCCAGCAGTGTTTCGGGTTTT.

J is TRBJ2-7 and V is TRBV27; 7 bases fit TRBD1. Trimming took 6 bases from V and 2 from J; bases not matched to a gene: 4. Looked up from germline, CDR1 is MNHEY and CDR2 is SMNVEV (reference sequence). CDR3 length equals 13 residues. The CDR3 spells CASSQGVPYEQYF. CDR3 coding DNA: TGTGCCAGCAGCCAGGGGGTACCCTACGAGCAGTACTTC.

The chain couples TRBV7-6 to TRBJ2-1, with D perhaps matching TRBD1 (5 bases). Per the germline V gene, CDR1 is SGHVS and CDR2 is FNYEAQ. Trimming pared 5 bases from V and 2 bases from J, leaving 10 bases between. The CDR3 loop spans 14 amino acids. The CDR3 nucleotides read TGTGCCAGCAGCGAAGGGGAAGCCTACAATGAGCAGTTCTTC. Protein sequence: CASSEGEAYNEQFF.

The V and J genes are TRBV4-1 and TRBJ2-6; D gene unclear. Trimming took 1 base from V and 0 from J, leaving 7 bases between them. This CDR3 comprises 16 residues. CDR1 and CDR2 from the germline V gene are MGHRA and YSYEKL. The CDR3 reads CASSQGLFSGANVLTF. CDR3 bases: TGCGCCAGCAGCCAAGGACTGTTCTCTGGGGCCAACGTCCTGACTTTC.

This CDR3 is CASSIALSGSWNEQFF. DNA for the CDR3: TGTGCCAGTAGTATAGCCCTTAGCGGGAGTTGGAATGAGCAGTTCTTC. The chain is built from TRBV19 and TRBJ2-1; 9 positions agree with TRBD2. After removal of 1 base from V and 7 bases from J, the junction contained 8 bases not matched to a gene. CDR1 LNHDA and CDR2 SQIVND come from the germline V gene (reference sequence). This CDR3 spans 16 amino acids.

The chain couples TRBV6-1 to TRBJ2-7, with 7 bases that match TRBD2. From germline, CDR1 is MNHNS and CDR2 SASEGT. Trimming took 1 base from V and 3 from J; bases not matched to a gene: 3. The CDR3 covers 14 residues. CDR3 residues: CASSEGDYLYEQYF. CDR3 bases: TGTGCCAGCAGTGAAGGGGACTACCTCTACGAGCAGTACTTC.

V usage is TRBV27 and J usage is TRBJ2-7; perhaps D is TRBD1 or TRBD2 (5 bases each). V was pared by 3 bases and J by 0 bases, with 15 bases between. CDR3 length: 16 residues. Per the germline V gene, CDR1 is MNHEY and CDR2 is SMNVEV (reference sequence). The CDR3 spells CASSFRDGAHSYEQYF. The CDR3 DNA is TGTGCCAGCAGTTTTCGAGACGGGGCTCACTCCTACGAGCAGTACTTC.

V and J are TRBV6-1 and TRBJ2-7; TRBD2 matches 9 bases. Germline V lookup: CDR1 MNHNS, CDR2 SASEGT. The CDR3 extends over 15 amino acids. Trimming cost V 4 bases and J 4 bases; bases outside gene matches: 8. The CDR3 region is CASSGPGLAPYEQYF. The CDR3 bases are TGTGCCAGCAGTGGACCGGGACTAGCTCCTTACGAGCAGTACTTC.

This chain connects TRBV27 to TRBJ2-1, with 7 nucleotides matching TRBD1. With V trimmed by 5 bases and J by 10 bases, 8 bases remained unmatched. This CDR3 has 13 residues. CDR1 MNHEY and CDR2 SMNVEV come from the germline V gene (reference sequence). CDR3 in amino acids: CASSTPDRREQFF. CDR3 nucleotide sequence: TGTGCCAGCAGTACCCCGGACAGGAGAGAGCAGTTCTTC.

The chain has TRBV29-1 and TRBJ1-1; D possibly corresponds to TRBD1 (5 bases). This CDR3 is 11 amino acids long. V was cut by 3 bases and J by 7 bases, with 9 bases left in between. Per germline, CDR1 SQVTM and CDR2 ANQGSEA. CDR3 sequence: CSVDGASEAFF. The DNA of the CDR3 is TGCAGCGTTGATGGGGCCAGTGAAGCTTTCTTT.

CDR3: CASSELAGDPETQYF. The CDR3 DNA reads as TGTGCCAGCAGTGAACTAGCGGGAGATCCAGAGACCCAGTACTTC. J is TRBJ2-5 and V is TRBV27; 11 positions agree with TRBD2. Germline V gene lookup returns CDR1 MNHEY and CDR2 SMNVEV (reference sequence). V shed 5 bases and J 4 bases; nucleotides not matched to a gene: 6. The CDR3 is 15 residues long.

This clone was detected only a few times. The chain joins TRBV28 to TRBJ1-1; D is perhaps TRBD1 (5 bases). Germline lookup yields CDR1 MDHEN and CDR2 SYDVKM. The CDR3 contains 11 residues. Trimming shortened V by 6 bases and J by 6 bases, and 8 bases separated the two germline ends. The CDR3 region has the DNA TGTGCCAGCAGAACGGGGGCTGAAGCTTTCTTT. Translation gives CASRTGAEAFF.

The CDR3 DNA follows: TGTGCCAGCAGCTTGGGATCTGATAACTATGGCTACACCTTC. It yields the protein CASSLGSDNYGYTF. The chain links TRBV5-6 to TRBJ1-2; D gene unclear. V was shortened by 0 bases and J by 1 base, with 7 bases between the two germline ends. Germline-derived CDR1 and CDR2 are SGHDT and YYEEEE. This CDR3 has 14 residues. The full variable domain, its missing parts supplied by reference TRBV5-6 and TRBJ1-2, is DAGVTQSPTHLIKTRGQQVTLRCSPKSGHDTVSWYQQALGQGPQFIFQYYEEEERQRGNFPDRFSGHQFPNYSSELNVNALLLGDSALYLCASSLGSDNYGYTFGSGTRLTVV.

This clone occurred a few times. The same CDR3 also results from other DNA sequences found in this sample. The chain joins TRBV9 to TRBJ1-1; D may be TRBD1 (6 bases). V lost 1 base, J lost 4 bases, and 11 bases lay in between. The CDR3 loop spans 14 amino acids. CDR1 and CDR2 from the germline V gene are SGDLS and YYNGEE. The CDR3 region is CASSVTGAGTEAFF. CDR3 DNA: TGTGCCAGCAGCGTAACGGGGGCAGGCACTGAAGCTTTCTTT.